Listed here are 12 T cell receptor beta chains from one sample, sequenced in a study of T cell repertoires in cytomegalovirus infection. Antigen specificity for these receptors is unknown. TCRdb called the reads again in MiXCR, with one record for every CDR3 protein. Among 640,000 or so distinct CDR3 sequences, around 31% were seen once, and the ten largest hold about 18%. This specimen consisted of cultured PBMCs, obtained from culture after CMV antigen stimulation. The receptors derive from a human donor in good health (CMV status not recorded). Some clones in this sample may be carry-over from other donors' samples.

V and J are TRBV6-1 and TRBJ2-7; 7 bases are shared with TRBD1. This CDR3 has 16 residues. The germline V gene encodes CDR1 MNHNS and CDR2 SASEGT. V lost 5 bases to trimming and J lost 1 base; unmatched junction nucleotides: 11. The CDR3 region has the DNA TGTGCCAGCAGTCGCACCCTCGGACAGGAATCCTACGAGCAGTACTTC. It is translated as CASSRTLGQESYEQYF.

V usage is TRBV28 and J usage is TRBJ1-4, with TRBD1 matching over 8 bases. Trimming took 5 bases from V and 6 from J; bases not matched to a gene: 5. Germline V gene sequence: CDR1 MDHEN, CDR2 SYDVKM. This CDR3 is built from 14 residues. The CDR3 is CASSKTGVDEKLFF. The CDR3 DNA follows: TGTGCCAGCAGTAAGACAGGGGTTGATGAAAAACTGTTTTTT.

This chain joins TRBV7-6 and TRBJ2-7; 9 nucleotides line up with TRBD2. The CDR3 has 14 amino acids. Germline V gives CDR1 SGHVS, CDR2 FNYEAQ. V dropped 5 bases and J dropped 3; count of bases not matched to a gene: 5. The CDR3 protein is CASSARLADYEQYF. CDR3 in DNA: TGTGCCAGCAGCGCTCGACTAGCGGACTACGAGCAGTACTTC.

The rearrangement uses TRBV7-9 and TRBJ1-1, with a weak D call TRBD1 (5 bases). The CDR3 extends over 13 amino acids. In germline, CDR1 is SEHNR, CDR2 FQNEAQ (reference sequence). V was trimmed by 5 bases and J by 8 bases, leaving 15 bases between them. The CDR3 sequence: CASSRKATAEAFF. The CDR3 region has the DNA TGTGCCAGCAGCCGAAAGGCGACAGCAGAAGCTTTCTTT.

This chain links TRBV7-8 with TRBJ1-3, with D unclear. Germline V gene lookup returns CDR1 SGHVS and CDR2 FQNEAQ. The CDR3 runs 19 residues. Trimming took 5 bases from V and 0 from J, leaving 23 bases between them. CDR3 protein: CASSKNLPPQVPSGNTIYF. The DNA for the CDR3 is TGTGCCAGCAGCAAGAACCTCCCCCCTCAAGTTCCCTCTGGAAACACCATATATTTT.

Only a few counts were recorded for this clonotype. The CDR3: CASRSGILWPLHF. The DNA for the CDR3 is TGTGCCAGCAGGTCCGGGATCCTCTGGCCCCTCCACTTT. This rearrangement joins TRBV6-1 to TRBJ1-6; D remains unclear. Trimming cost V 6 bases and J 13 bases, with 16 bases left between them. The germline V gene has CDR1 MNHNS and CDR2 SASEGT. The CDR3 is made up of 13 amino acids.

This chain connects TRBV20-1 to TRBJ1-5; D perhaps matches TRBD1 (5 bases). This CDR3 is built from 14 residues. CDR1 and CDR2 (germline): DFQATT, SNEGSKA (reference sequence). Trimming took 3 bases from V and 2 from J, leaving 11 bases between them. As DNA, the CDR3 is TGCAGTGCTAGCGGTCAGGGAGGCAATCAGCCCCAGCATTTT. It specifies CSASGQGGNQPQHF.

The chain carries TRBV6-2 or TRBV6-3 and TRBJ1-5; no definite D call. V lost 6 bases and J lost 4, with 4 bases in between. This CDR3 region has 11 residues. In germline, CDR1 is MNHEY, CDR2 SVGEGT. DNA for the CDR3: TGTGCCAGCAGACATAATCAGCCCCAGCATTTT. It specifies CASRHNQPQHF.

This clonotype appeared a few times. The genes are TRBV6-6 and TRBJ2-7, with 13 bases fitting TRBD2. The V gene's germline CDR1 is MNHNY and CDR2 SVGAGI (reference sequence). V lost 5 bases, J lost 4 bases, and 8 bases stayed unmatched. The CDR3 is made up of 16 amino acids. The CDR3 spells CASSPSLAGGPYEQYF. The CDR3 DNA reads as TGTGCCAGCAGTCCATCACTAGCGGGAGGGCCGTACGAGCAGTACTTC.

The chain links TRBV7-2 to TRBJ1-1; 7 nucleotides match TRBD1. Germline lookup yields CDR1 SGHTA and CDR2 FQGNSA. The CDR3 spans 17 residues. The V segment lost 4 bases and the J segment 1 base; nucleotides outside the gene matches: 12. CDR3 in amino acids: CASSSRGRGLANTEAFF. Written as DNA, the CDR3 is TGTGCCAGCAGCTCGAGGGGGCGTGGACTCGCGAACACTGAAGCTTTCTTT.

J is TRBJ2-3 and V is TRBV7-9, with TRBD2 matching 9 bases. V trimming: 1 base; J trimming: 4 bases; junction bases outside the gene matches: 9. Germline CDR1 and CDR2: SEHNR and FQNEAQ (reference sequence). This CDR3 spans 17 amino acids. CDR3 in amino acids: CASSLVGGRAVADTQYF. The DNA for the CDR3 is TGTGCCAGCAGCTTAGTCGGCGGGAGGGCCGTCGCAGATACGCAGTATTTT.

The chain combines TRBV7-2 with TRBJ1-2; a possible D gene is TRBD1 (6 bases). V lost 2 bases and J lost 6, with 13 bases in between. Germline V gives CDR1 SGHTA, CDR2 FQGNSA. This CDR3 spans 14 amino acids. Here the CDR3 DNA reads TGTGCCAGCAGCTTATCTCAGGGGACGGATGGCTACACCTTC. Translated: CASSLSQGTDGYTF.